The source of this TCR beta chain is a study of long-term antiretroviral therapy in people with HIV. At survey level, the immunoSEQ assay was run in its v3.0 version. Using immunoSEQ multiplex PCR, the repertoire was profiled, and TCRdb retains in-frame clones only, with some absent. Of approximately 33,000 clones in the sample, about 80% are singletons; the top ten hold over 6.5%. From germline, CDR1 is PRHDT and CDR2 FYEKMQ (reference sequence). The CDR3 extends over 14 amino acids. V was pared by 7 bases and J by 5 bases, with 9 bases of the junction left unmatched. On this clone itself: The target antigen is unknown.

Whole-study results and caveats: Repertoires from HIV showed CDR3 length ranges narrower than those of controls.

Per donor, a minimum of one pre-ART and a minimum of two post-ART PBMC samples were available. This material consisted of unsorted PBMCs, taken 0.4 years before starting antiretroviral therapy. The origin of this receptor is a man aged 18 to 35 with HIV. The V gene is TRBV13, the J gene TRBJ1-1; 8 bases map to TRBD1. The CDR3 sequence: CASTSTGGKTEAFF. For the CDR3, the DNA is TGTGCCAGCACATCAACAGGGGGAAAGACTGAAGCTTTCTTT.